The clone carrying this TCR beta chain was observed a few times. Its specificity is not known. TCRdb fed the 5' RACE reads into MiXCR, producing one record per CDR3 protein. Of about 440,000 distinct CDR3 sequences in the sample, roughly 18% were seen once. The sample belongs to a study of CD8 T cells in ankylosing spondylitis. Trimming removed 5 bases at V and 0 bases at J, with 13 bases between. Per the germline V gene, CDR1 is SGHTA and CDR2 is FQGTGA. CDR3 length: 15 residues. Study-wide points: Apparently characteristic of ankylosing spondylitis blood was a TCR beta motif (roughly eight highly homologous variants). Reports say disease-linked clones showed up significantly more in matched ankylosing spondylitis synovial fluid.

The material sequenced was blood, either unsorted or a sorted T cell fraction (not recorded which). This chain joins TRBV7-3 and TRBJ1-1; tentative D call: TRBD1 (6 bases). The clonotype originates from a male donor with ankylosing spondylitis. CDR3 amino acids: CASSISGTMNTEAFF. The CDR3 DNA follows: TGTGCCAGCAGCATATCCGGGACAATGAACACTGAAGCTTTCTTT.